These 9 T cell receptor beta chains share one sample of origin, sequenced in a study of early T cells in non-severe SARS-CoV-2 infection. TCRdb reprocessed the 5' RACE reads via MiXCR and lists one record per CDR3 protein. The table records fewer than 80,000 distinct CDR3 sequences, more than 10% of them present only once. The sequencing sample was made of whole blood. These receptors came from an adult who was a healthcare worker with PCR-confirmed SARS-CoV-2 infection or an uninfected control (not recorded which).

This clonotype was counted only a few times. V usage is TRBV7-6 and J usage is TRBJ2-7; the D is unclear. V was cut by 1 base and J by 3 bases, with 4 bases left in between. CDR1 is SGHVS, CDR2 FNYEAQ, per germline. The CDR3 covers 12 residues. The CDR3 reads CASSLDFYEQYF. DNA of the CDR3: TGTGCCAGCAGCTTAGACTTCTACGAGCAGTACTTC.

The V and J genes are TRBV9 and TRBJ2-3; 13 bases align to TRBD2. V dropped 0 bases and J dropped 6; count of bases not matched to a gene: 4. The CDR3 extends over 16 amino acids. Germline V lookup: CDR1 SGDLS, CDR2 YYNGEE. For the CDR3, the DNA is TGTGCCAGCAGCGTAGGGACTAGCGGGAGTCGGGATACGCAGTATTTT. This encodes CASSVGTSGSRDTQYF.

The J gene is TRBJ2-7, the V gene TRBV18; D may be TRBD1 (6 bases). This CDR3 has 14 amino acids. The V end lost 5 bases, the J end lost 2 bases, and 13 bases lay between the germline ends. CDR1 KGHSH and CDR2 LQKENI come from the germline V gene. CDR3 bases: TGTGCCAGCTCAAGGGGGTCCTTAACCTACGAGCAGTACTTC. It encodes CASSRGSLTYEQYF.

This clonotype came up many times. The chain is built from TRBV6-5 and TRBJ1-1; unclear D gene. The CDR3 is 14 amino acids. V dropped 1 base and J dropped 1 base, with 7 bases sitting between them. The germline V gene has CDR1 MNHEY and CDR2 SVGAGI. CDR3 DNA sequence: TGTGCCAGCAGTTACTTAGGACCGAACACTGAAGCTTTCTTT. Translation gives CASSYLGPNTEAFF.

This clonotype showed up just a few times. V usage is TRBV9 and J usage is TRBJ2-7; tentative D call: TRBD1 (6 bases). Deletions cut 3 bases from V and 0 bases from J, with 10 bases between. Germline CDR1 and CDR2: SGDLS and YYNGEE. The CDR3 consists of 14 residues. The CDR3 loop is CASSAGEISYEQYF. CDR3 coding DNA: TGTGCCAGCAGCGCAGGGGAGATCTCCTACGAGCAGTACTTC.

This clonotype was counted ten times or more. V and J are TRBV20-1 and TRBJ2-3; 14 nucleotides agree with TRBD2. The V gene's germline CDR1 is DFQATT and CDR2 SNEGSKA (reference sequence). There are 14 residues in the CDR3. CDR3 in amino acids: CRGTSGSGSDTQYF. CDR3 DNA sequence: TGCAGGGGGACTAGCGGGAGCGGATCAGATACGCAGTATTTT.

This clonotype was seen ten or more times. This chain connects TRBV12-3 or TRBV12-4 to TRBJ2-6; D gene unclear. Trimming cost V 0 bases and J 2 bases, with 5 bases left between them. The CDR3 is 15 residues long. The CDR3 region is CASSLAGTGANVLTF. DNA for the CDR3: TGTGCCAGCAGTTTAGCGGGAACTGGGGCCAACGTCCTGACTTTC.

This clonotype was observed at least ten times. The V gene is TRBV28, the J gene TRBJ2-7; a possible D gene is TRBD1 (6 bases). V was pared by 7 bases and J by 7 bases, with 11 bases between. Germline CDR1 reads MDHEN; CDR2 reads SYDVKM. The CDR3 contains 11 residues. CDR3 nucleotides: TGTGCCAGCACCACAGGGTTTGAGCAGTACTTC. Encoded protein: CASTTGFEQYF.

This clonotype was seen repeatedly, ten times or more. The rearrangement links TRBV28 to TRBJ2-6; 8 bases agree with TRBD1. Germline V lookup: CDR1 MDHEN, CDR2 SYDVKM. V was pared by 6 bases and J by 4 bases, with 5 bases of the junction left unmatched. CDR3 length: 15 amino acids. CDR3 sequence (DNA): TGTGCCAGCAGGCCTCAGGGGGCAGGGGCCAACGTCCTGACTTTC. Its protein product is CASRPQGAGANVLTF.